This record covers a single T cell receptor beta chain. Produced via immunoSEQ multiplex PCR; TCRdb's table is partial and in-frame only. The table has 130,000 to 150,000 clones, around four fifths seen once; the top ten hold 6.2%. Enrollees, about 18 to 90 years old, lived in approximately 25 US areas. Participant-reported clinical history was the basis for cohort assignment. The data were taken from a study of blood T cell repertoires in COVID-19. Study background: Acute and convalescent COVID-19 samples came from the United States, Italy and Spain.

Germline CDR1 and CDR2: MGHRA and YSYEKL. V lost 0 bases to trimming and J lost 8 bases, with 7 bases between them. This CDR3 is 12 amino acids long. The chain couples TRBV4-1 to TRBJ1-2; D gene uncertain. The specimen was PBMCs or T cells enriched from blood (not recorded which). The receptor was isolated from a woman aged 40-49 years who had recovered from COVID-19. This CDR3 reads CASSQDLSGYTF. The DNA of the CDR3 is TGCGCCAGCAGCCAAGATCTTAGCGGCTACACCTTC.